The 16 T cell receptor beta chains below were found in one sample sequenced in a study of blood T cell repertoires in COVID-19. Sequenced by immunoSEQ multiplex PCR; TCRdb stores in-frame clones only, minus some. The table includes roughly 120,000 clones, approximately 80% detected once. Sequenced input: peripheral blood. These TCRs come from a man in his 70s with acute or convalescent COVID-19.

CDR3 nucleotides: TGTGCCAGCAGCATAGGACTGATAGTGGAAGCTTTCTTT. This translates into CASSIGLIVEAFF. This chain uses TRBV5-6 with TRBJ1-1; D gene unclear. The CDR3 covers 13 residues. Germline CDR1 and CDR2: SGHDT and YYEEEE. Trimming pared 4 bases from V and 8 bases from J, leaving 15 bases between.

V usage is TRBV29-1 and J usage is TRBJ1-5; 7 bases are shared with TRBD1. The CDR3 runs to 10 residues. V gave up 8 bases and J gave up 12 bases; unmatched junction bases: 7. Germline CDR1 SQVTM, CDR2 ANQGSEA. CDR3 nucleotides: TGCAGCTTCGGACAGGTTCGCCAGCATTTT. Translating gives CSFGQVRQHF.

This clone was counted a few times. The CDR3 loop is CASRTNPSVVYEQYF. In DNA form, the CDR3 reads TGTGCCAGCAGGACCAACCCCAGCGTGGTCTACGAGCAGTACTTC. The chain joins TRBV11-2 to TRBJ2-7; D is unresolved. In germline, CDR1 is SGHAT, CDR2 FQNNGV. With 6 bases removed from V and 3 bases from J, the gap between germline ends came to 18 bases. The CDR3 is made up of 15 amino acids. Supplemented by reference TRBV11-2 and TRBJ2-7, the full variable domain reads EAGVAQSPRYKIIEKRQSVAFWCNPISGHATLYWYQQILGQGPKLLIQFQNNGVVDDSQLPKDRFSAERLKGVDSTLKIQPAKLEDSAVYLCASRTNPSVVYEQYFGPGTRLTVT.

The chain combines TRBV10-3 with TRBJ2-2, with 8 positions matching TRBD1. The germline gives CDR1 ENHRY, CDR2 SYGVKD. Trimming took 11 bases from V and 4 from J; bases not matched to a gene: 9. The CDR3 spans 14 residues. The CDR3 reads CASNRQGPTGELFF. CDR3 DNA sequence: TGTGCCTCCAATCGACAGGGGCCCACCGGGGAGCTGTTTTTT.

The CDR3 spells CASSFSGTAEAFF. The CDR3 DNA follows: TGTGCCAGCAGCTTCAGTGGAACAGCTGAAGCTTTCTTT. The chain carries TRBV7-9 and TRBJ1-1; D unresolved. This CDR3 has 13 residues. Trimming shortened V by 3 bases and J by 6 bases, and 11 bases separated the two germline ends. Per germline, CDR1 SEHNR and CDR2 FQNEAQ (reference sequence).

The chain uses TRBV5-1 and TRBJ2-1; TRBD2 might be the D (5 bases). Germline V gene lookup returns CDR1 SGHRS and CDR2 YFSETQ. This CDR3 is built from 12 residues. Trimming removed 1 base at V and 10 bases at J, with 9 bases between. CDR3 loop: CASSLIRGEQFF. The CDR3 region has the DNA TGCGCCAGCAGCTTGATCCGAGGGGAGCAGTTCTTC. The full variable domain, in which reference TRBV5-1 and TRBJ2-1 provide the parts outside the CDR3, is KAGVTQTPRYLIKTRGQQVTLSCSPISGHRSVSWYQQTPGQGLQFLFEYFSETQRNKGNFPGRFSGRQFSNSRSEMNVSTLELGDSALYLCASSLIRGEQFFGPGTRLTVL.

This sequence joins TRBV19 and TRBJ1-5, with 7 positions matching TRBD1. The germline V gene encodes CDR1 LNHDA and CDR2 SQIVND (reference sequence). V was clipped by 6 bases and J by 1 base; unmatched bases: 9. CDR3 length: 16 residues. CDR3 bases: TGTGCCAGTAGCCGCCGACAGGGAGGCAGCAATCAGCCCCAGCATTTT. Translated, it gives CASSRRQGGSNQPQHF. Filled out from reference TRBV19 and TRBJ1-5, the complete variable domain reads DGGITQSPKYLFRKEGQNVTLSCEQNLNHDAMYWYRQDPGQGLRLIYYSQIVNDFQKGDIAEGYSVSREKKESFPLTVTSAQKNPTAFYLCASSRRQGGSNQPQHFGDGTRLSIL.

The chain has TRBV28 and TRBJ1-4; D not certain. CDR3 length: 13 amino acids. V lost 6 bases and J 11 bases, leaving 16 bases between the germline ends. Germline V gives CDR1 MDHEN, CDR2 SYDVKM. The CDR3 loop reads CASRAQIGEKLFF. The CDR3, as DNA: TGTGCCAGCAGGGCCCAAATCGGGGAGAAACTGTTTTTT. Looking up the rest from reference TRBV28 and TRBJ1-4 gives the full variable domain: DVKVTQSSRYLVKRTGEKVFLECVQDMDHENMFWYRQDPGLGLRLIYFSYDVKMKEKGDIPEGYSVSREKKERFSLILESASTNQTSMYLCASRAQIGEKLFFGSGTQLSVL.

The V gene is TRBV6-1, the J gene TRBJ1-5, with no clear D. Trimming left V 2 bases short and J 6 bases short, with 2 bases between. The CDR3 length is 11 residues. Germline V gene data show CDR1 as MNHNS and CDR2 as SASEGT. CDR3 nucleotide sequence: TGTGCCAGCAGTGAACGTCAGCCCCAGCATTTT. It yields the protein CASSERQPQHF.

The chain has TRBV5-4 and TRBJ1-1; D remains ambiguous. Germline V CDR1 and CDR2: SGHNT, YYREEE (reference sequence). V was cut by 0 bases and J by 2 bases, with 5 bases left in between. The CDR3 is 13 residues long. CDR3 loop: CASSLELNTEAFF. The CDR3 DNA follows: TGTGCCAGCAGCTTGGAGCTTAACACTGAAGCTTTCTTT.

The chain uses TRBV9 and TRBJ1-3, with D possibly matching TRBD1 (5 bases). Germline CDR1 is SGDLS and CDR2 is YYNGEE. This CDR3 is 15 amino acids long. V was pared by 4 bases and J by 0 bases, with 11 bases between. CDR3 DNA sequence: TGTGCCAGCAGCCAGACGGACAACTCTGGAAACACCATATATTTT. This gives the protein CASSQTDNSGNTIYF.

This clone was counted between two and nine times. The chain uses TRBV19 and TRBJ1-5; D gene uncertain. Per germline, CDR1 LNHDA and CDR2 SQIVND (reference sequence). V was cut by 1 base and J by 5 bases, with 9 bases left in between. This CDR3 is 14 amino acids long. The CDR3 bases are TGTGCCAGTAGTATAGCCCAGGATTATCAGCCCCAGCATTTT. This codes for CASSIAQDYQPQHF.

This clone has more than one count but fewer than ten. The rearrangement links TRBV2 to TRBJ1-5, with a weak D call TRBD1 (5 bases). V lost 7 bases to trimming and J lost 11 bases, with 15 bases between them. This CDR3 spans 12 amino acids. Germline values: CDR1 SNHLY, CDR2 FYNNEI. As DNA, the CDR3 is TGTGCCAGCAAGGCAGCCCTAGGGGCCCAGCATTTT. This codes for CASKAALGAQHF.

This clone was found a few times. The V gene is TRBV28, the J gene TRBJ1-2, with D maybe TRBD1 (6 bases). V was cut by 3 bases and J by 7 bases, with 12 bases left in between. The CDR3 covers 13 residues. The V gene's germline CDR1 is MDHEN and CDR2 SYDVKM. Written as DNA, the CDR3 is TGTGCCAGCAGTTTTGAAGCAGGGGCTGGCTACACCTTC. As protein: CASSFEAGAGYTF.

The chain uses TRBV5-6 and TRBJ1-2, with 8 bases matching TRBD1. The germline CDR1 and CDR2 sequences are SGHDT and YYEEEE. CDR3 length equals 16 residues. With 0 bases clipped from V and 4 bases from J, the junction kept 8 bases outside the gene matches. Here the CDR3 DNA reads TGTGCCAGCAGCTTGGAGGGCCGGGACAGGACCTATGGCTACACCTTC. Translation gives CASSLEGRDRTYGYTF. Full variable domain (missing parts from reference TRBV5-6 and TRBJ1-2): DAGVTQSPTHLIKTRGQQVTLRCSPKSGHDTVSWYQQALGQGPQFIFQYYEEEERQRGNFPDRFSGHQFPNYSSELNVNALLLGDSALYLCASSLEGRDRTYGYTFGSGTRLTVV.

The chain has TRBV20-1 and TRBJ2-7, with 11 positions matching TRBD1. This CDR3 contains 15 residues. CDR1 and CDR2 from the germline V gene are DFQATT and SNEGSKA (reference sequence). V shed 3 bases, J shed 6 bases, and the junction held 10 bases outside the gene matches. CDR3 DNA: TGCAGTGCTAGTTGGGACAGGGGGGATTTTAGCGAGCAGTACTTC. Translated: CSASWDRGDFSEQYF.